This T cell receptor (beta chain) is drawn from a study of blood T cell repertoires in COVID-19. Whole-study context: The study drew acute and convalescent COVID-19 samples from the United States, Italy and Spain. The cDNA or gDNA used as material had been derived from T cells, B-cell-depleted T cells, or PBMCs.

The germline V gene encodes CDR1 LGHNA and CDR2 YSLEER. V lost 0 bases and J 1 base, leaving 9 bases between the germline ends. This CDR3 comprises 15 residues. Study processing details: Reference gene primer amplification gave nucleated cell count estimates. Repertoires were generated with immunoSEQ multiplex PCR, while TCRdb's copy carries only in-frame clones and drops some. D and trimming come from the DNA, and the V and J calls and clone size come from that table. The sample has about 170,000 clones, 84% seen once. Source material: peripheral blood. The clonotype was recovered from a man aged 35 to 55 who had recovered from COVID-19. The chain combines TRBV4-3 with TRBJ1-1; TRBD1 is a possible D gene (5 bases). The CDR3 sequence is CASSQEDSKNTEAFF. CDR3 bases: TGCGCCAGCAGCCAAGAAGACAGTAAGAACACTGAAGCTTTCTTT.